This T cell receptor beta chain was observed in a study of blood T cells in healthy people across ages. Only a few counts were recorded for this clonotype. Its specificity is not known. Every sample had a minimum of 6.5 million PBMCs isolated. A second PCR, run for 7 to 11 cycles, used a sample-barcoded 5' primer plus a J-beta primer mix. The template-switch adaptor, which had 12 random nucleotides, put a tag on each cDNA molecule. A single record per CDR3 protein comes from TCRdb applying MiXCR to the 5' RACE reads. The repertoire holds some 760,000 distinct CDR3 sequences, with 20% to 25% as singletons. The CDR3 covers 15 residues. The germline V gene has CDR1 DFQATT and CDR2 SNEGSKA (reference sequence). Study observations and caveats: Changes seen in expanded clonotypes were possibly confounded by donor CMV status left unknown. TCR beta diversity was tightly associated with the proportion of naive T cells.

This sample also appeared in a second study, on T cells of mothers and their children.

The clonotype originates from a boy between 10 and 17 years old in good health. Source material: blood. The chain links TRBV20-1 to TRBJ2-5; D remains unclear. The end of the DNA aligns better with TRBJ2-1, so the J call may be wrong. CDR3 region: CSATEGRVVDNEQFF. The DNA of the CDR3 is TGCAGTGCCACCGAAGGTAGGGTTGTGGACAATGAGCAGTTCTTC.